The clone carrying this T cell receptor beta chain came up once. A second about 7 to 11 cycle PCR used barcoded and J-beta primers. All cDNA molecules were each tagged by a template-switch adaptor with 12 random nucleotides. MiXCR, run by TCRdb on the 5' RACE reads, gives a single entry per CDR3 protein. This sample has hundreds of thousands of distinct CDR3 sequences, with roughly 50% found just once. The entry originates in a study of blood T cells in healthy people across ages. Trimming shortened V by 0 bases and J by 13 bases, and 17 bases separated the two germline ends. Germline lookup yields CDR1 SGDLS and CDR2 YYNGEE. This CDR3 region has 15 residues.

The sample taken for sequencing was blood. The rearrangement uses TRBV9 and TRBJ1-6; possibly TRBD1 for D (6 bases). This sequence originates from a man aged 40-55 years in good health. CDR3 in DNA: TGTGCCAGCAGCGTAGCTGGTACAGGGTATGGTCCCCTCCACTTT. This codes for CASSVAGTGYGPLHF.